Below, 24 T cell receptor beta chains from the same sample are listed, as sequenced in a study of cytomegalovirus exposure and HLA in healthy donors. Sequencing used immunoSEQ multiplex PCR; TCRdb keeps in-frame clones, though not all of them. The sample lists 170,000 or so clones, more than 65% seen once, with about 2.8% in the top ten. Sequencing was carried out using PBMCs. These TCRs come from a woman younger than 35 in good health and CMV-seropositive.

V and J are TRBV27 and TRBJ2-4; D may be TRBD1 (6 bases). The CDR3 length is 14 residues. Between the trimmed V and J ends, which lost 0 bases and 3 bases, there was a span of 6 bases. Looked up from germline, CDR1 is MNHEY and CDR2 is SMNVEV (reference sequence). The CDR3 region has the DNA TGTGCCAGCAGTTTATCGGACAGCAAAAACATTCAGTACTTC. Its protein product is CASSLSDSKNIQYF.

The rearrangement links TRBV7-3 to TRBJ1-6; D is unclear. Looked up from germline, CDR1 is SGHTA and CDR2 is FQGTGA. The CDR3 has 13 amino acids. Trimming took off 4 bases at V and 4 bases at J, with 5 bases between the two ends. CDR3 bases: TGTGCCAGCAGCTCCCAATATAATTCACCCCTCCACTTT. Translated, it gives CASSSQYNSPLHF.

The rearrangement links TRBV7-8 to TRBJ2-2, with a tentative D call TRBD1 (6 bases). The CDR3 sequence is 13 residues long. Germline CDR1 is SGHVS and CDR2 is FQNEAQ. V was pared by 5 bases and J by 7 bases, with 11 bases between. As DNA, the CDR3 is TGTGCCAGCAGCCACAGGGATTTCGGGGAGCTGTTTTTT. The encoded protein is CASSHRDFGELFF.

The rearrangement links TRBV19 to TRBJ1-4, with D hard to call. Germline-derived CDR1 and CDR2 are LNHDA and SQIVND (reference sequence). The CDR3 length is 14 residues. Trimming removed 7 bases from V and 6 bases from J, with 15 bases in between. The CDR3 loop reads CASKWSSRDEKLFF. For the CDR3, the DNA is TGTGCCAGTAAATGGAGTTCTCGGGATGAAAAACTGTTTTTT.

The V and J genes are TRBV21-1 and TRBJ2-7; TRBD2, the table's D call, was not compared with the DNA. TRBV21-1 is designated a pseudogene. The CDR3 is made up of 12 amino acids. The CDR3 loop reads CASSRGPYEQYF. CDR3 coding DNA: TGTGCCAGCAGCAGAGGTCCTTACGAGCAGTACTTC.

This clone was counted only a few times. This chain connects TRBV13 to TRBJ2-2, with 8 nucleotides matching TRBD1. This CDR3 has 13 amino acids. V was pared by 10 bases and J by 3 bases, with 4 bases of the junction left unmatched. In germline, CDR1 is PRHDT, CDR2 FYEKMQ (reference sequence). In DNA form, the CDR3 reads TGTGCCACCGCAGGGGGCGACACCGGGGAGCTGTTTTTT. Its translation is CATAGGDTGELFF.

J is TRBJ1-2 and V is TRBV7-3, with D possibly TRBD1 on 6 matching bases. V shed 8 bases and J shed 2 bases, with 9 bases lying between them. Germline V gene data show CDR1 as SGHTA and CDR2 as FQGTGA. This CDR3 has 12 residues. CDR3 residues: CASLQGNYGYTF. CDR3 DNA sequence: TGTGCCAGCCTACAGGGCAACTATGGCTACACCTTC.

V gene TRBV7-2 combines with J gene TRBJ2-7, with unresolved D. Per the germline V gene, CDR1 is SGHTA and CDR2 is FQGNSA. V shed 2 bases and J shed 1 base, with 9 bases lying between them. The CDR3 extends over 14 amino acids. The CDR3: CASSLIPDSYEQYF. CDR3 coding DNA: TGTGCCAGCAGCTTAATTCCAGATTCCTACGAGCAGTACTTC.

This clone was detected only once. The chain employs TRBV28 and TRBJ1-1; D unclear. Trimming shortened V by 6 bases and J by 4 bases, and 9 bases separated the two germline ends. The length of the CDR3 is 12 residues. Germline CDR1 reads MDHEN; CDR2 reads SYDVKM. The CDR3 coding sequence is TGTGCCAGCAGCCTGATAGCCACTGAAGCTTTCTTT. Translating gives CASSLIATEAFF.

This chain joins TRBV19 and TRBJ2-1, with 10 positions matching TRBD2. Germline V gene lookup returns CDR1 LNHDA and CDR2 SQIVND (reference sequence). This CDR3 spans 12 amino acids. The junction had 8 bases not matched to a gene; V was cut back by 5 bases and J by 16 bases. The CDR3 nucleotides are TGTGCCAGTAGTTTGCTAGCGGGGGAAAAATTCTTC. This encodes CASSLLAGEKFF.

V is TRBV5-1 and J is TRBJ2-5; 7 nucleotides match TRBD1. Germline V gene sequence: CDR1 SGHRS, CDR2 YFSETQ. V dropped 1 base and J dropped 4; count of bases not matched to a gene: 13. This CDR3 region has 17 residues. CDR3 nucleotides: TGCGCCAGCAGCTTGAATACGGGGACAGCTATAGGAGAGACCCAGTACTTC. Translated, it gives CASSLNTGTAIGETQYF.

In this sample, this clone turned up a few times. The chain employs TRBV5-1 and TRBJ1-2, with TRBD1 matching over 7 bases. The germline gives CDR1 SGHRS, CDR2 YFSETQ. The CDR3 runs to 13 residues. V was clipped by 0 bases and J by 8 bases; unmatched bases: 4. CDR3 sequence: CASSLEQGYGYTF. CDR3 nucleotide sequence: TGCGCCAGCAGCTTGGAACAGGGGTACGGCTACACCTTC.

This rearrangement joins TRBV5-6 to TRBJ2-7, with D possibly TRBD1 on 6 matching bases. The CDR3 spans 12 residues. From germline, CDR1 is SGHDT and CDR2 YYEEEE. Between the trimmed V and J ends, which lost 0 bases and 6 bases, there was a span of 7 bases. Written as DNA, the CDR3 is TGTGCCAGCAGCTTGGGGGACACCGAGCAGTACTTC. It is translated as CASSLGDTEQYF.

This clone was seen a handful of times. The genes are TRBV10-2 and TRBJ1-2; weak D call: TRBD1 (5 bases). Per the germline V gene, CDR1 is WSHSY and CDR2 is SAAADI. This CDR3 contains 13 residues. Trimming pared 3 bases from V and 4 bases from J, leaving 9 bases between. Written as DNA, the CDR3 is TGCGCCAGCAGTGACAGGGTAGTCTATGGCTACACCTTC. Amino acid sequence: CASSDRVVYGYTF.

V and J are TRBV4-2 and TRBJ2-1; 7 nucleotides match TRBD2. The germline V gene encodes CDR1 LGHNA and CDR2 YNFKEQ. There are 13 residues in the CDR3. The trim removed 0 bases at V and 13 bases at J, leaving 6 bases unmatched. The CDR3: CASSQERGLGQFF. DNA of the CDR3: TGTGCCAGCAGCCAAGAAAGAGGACTAGGCCAGTTCTTC.

The V call is TRBV5-1, the J call TRBJ1-3; D is unclear. The CDR3 is 16 residues long. In germline, CDR1 is SGHRS, CDR2 YFSETQ. The V and J ends lost 0 bases and 0 bases respectively, with 10 bases between them. This chain's CDR3 is CASSLEQLRSGNTIYF. The CDR3 DNA is TGCGCCAGCAGCTTGGAACAATTACGCTCTGGAAACACCATATATTTT.

The chain links TRBV6-4 to TRBJ1-1, with D possibly matching TRBD1 (5 bases). V was pared by 6 bases and J by 1 base, with 9 bases between. The CDR3 length is 13 residues. The germline V gene has CDR1 MRHNA and CDR2 SNTAGT. CDR3 nucleotide sequence: TGTGCCAGCAGCTACGACAGGAACACTGAAGCTTTCTTT. It translates to CASSYDRNTEAFF.

As DNA, the CDR3 is TGTGCCAGCAGTTACTCGAGAGGGGGCGGCGCCGGGGAGCTGTTTTTT. Its protein is CASSYSRGGGAGELFF. The chain uses TRBV6-5 and TRBJ2-2, with TRBD1 matching over 7 bases. The CDR3 has 16 residues. V was pared by 0 bases and J by 6 bases, with 7 bases of the junction left unmatched. From germline, CDR1 is MNHEY and CDR2 SVGAGI.

The chain combines TRBV19 with TRBJ2-3; 9 nucleotides match TRBD1. Looked up from germline, CDR1 is LNHDA and CDR2 is SQIVND (reference sequence). Losses at the gene ends were 8 bases for V and 1 base for J; bases not matched to a gene: 4. The CDR3 loop spans 14 amino acids. CDR3 DNA sequence: TGTGCCAGTGCAAGACAGGGGGGCACAGATACGCAGTATTTT. Its protein is CASARQGGTDTQYF.

This clone was seen more than once but under ten times. The chain joins TRBV5-1 to TRBJ2-7; TRBD1 matches 9 bases. The CDR3 sequence is 16 residues long. J gave up 4 bases and V 4 bases, and 12 bases lay outside the gene matches. Germline V CDR1 and CDR2: SGHRS, YFSETQ. CDR3 in amino acids: CASSRDLGQGWYEQYF. As DNA, the CDR3 is TGCGCCAGCAGCCGAGACTTGGGACAGGGATGGTACGAGCAGTACTTC.

The chain combines TRBV2 with TRBJ1-1, with 7 bases matching TRBD1. The V and J ends lost 7 bases and 2 bases, in that order; junction bases with no gene match: 16. CDR1 and CDR2 from the germline V gene are SNHLY and FYNNEI. CDR3 size: 17 residues. The CDR3 DNA reads as TGTGCCAGCATTAAACGGGTGGGACAGACAATAAACACTGAAGCTTTCTTT. It translates to CASIKRVGQTINTEAFF. The complete variable domain, with remaining parts taken from reference TRBV2 and TRBJ1-1, reads EPEVTQTPSHQVTQMGQEVILRCVPISNHLYFYWYRQILGQKVEFLVSFYNNEISEKSEIFDDQFSVERPDGSNFTLKIRSTKLEDSAMYFCASIKRVGQTINTEAFFGQGTRLTVV.

The chain combines TRBV7-7 with TRBJ1-2, with 11 bases matching TRBD1. Germline assignment: CDR1 SSHAT and CDR2 FNYEAQ (reference sequence). The CDR3 sequence is 21 residues long. The V and J ends lost 5 bases and 0 bases, in that order; junction bases with no gene match: 20. CDR3 DNA: TGTGCCAGCAGCCCACCCAGGGGGCTGGACAGGGGGCTTTCTACTAACTATGGCTACACCTTC. This translates into CASSPPRGLDRGLSTNYGYTF.

The J gene is TRBJ2-3, the V gene TRBV7-6; 9 bases match TRBD2. Trimming took 2 bases from V and 1 from J; bases not matched to a gene: 4. CDR1 is SGHVS, CDR2 FNYEAQ, per germline. The CDR3 totals 16 residues. CDR3 DNA: TGTGCCAGCAGCTTACCCAAGCGGGGGGGCACAGATACGCAGTATTTT. Encoded protein: CASSLPKRGGTDTQYF.

The chain is built from TRBV7-7 and TRBJ2-1; 11 bases fit TRBD2. Trimming at V came to 5 bases and at J to 5 bases, leaving 8 bases not matched to a gene. The CDR3 has 16 residues. CDR1 and CDR2 from the germline V gene are SSHAT and FNYEAQ (reference sequence). CDR3 sequence (DNA): TGTGCCAGCAGCAAAAACCTAGCGGGGGGTAACAATGAGCAGTTCTTC. Translated, it gives CASSKNLAGGNNEQFF.